This entry features one TCR beta chain sequence. This sample is drawn from a study of cytomegalovirus exposure and HLA in healthy donors. The PCR used 60 Vbeta and 13 Jbeta primers. The table came from immunoSEQ multiplex PCR; TCRdb's copy has only in-frame clones and leaves some out. The table for this sample gives approximately 110,000 clones. Sequenced material: PBMCs. The source is a man aged 25-45 years in good health and CMV-seronegative.

The CDR3: CAISGGPGQGNYGYTF. The CDR3 coding sequence is TGTGCCATCAGTGGGGGTCCGGGACAGGGTAACTATGGCTACACCTTC. The chain has TRBV10-3 and TRBJ1-2; TRBD1 matches at 9 bases. The CDR3 runs 16 residues. Unmatched junction bases numbered 7, after V lost 4 bases and J lost 1 base. In germline, CDR1 is ENHRY, CDR2 SYGVKD.